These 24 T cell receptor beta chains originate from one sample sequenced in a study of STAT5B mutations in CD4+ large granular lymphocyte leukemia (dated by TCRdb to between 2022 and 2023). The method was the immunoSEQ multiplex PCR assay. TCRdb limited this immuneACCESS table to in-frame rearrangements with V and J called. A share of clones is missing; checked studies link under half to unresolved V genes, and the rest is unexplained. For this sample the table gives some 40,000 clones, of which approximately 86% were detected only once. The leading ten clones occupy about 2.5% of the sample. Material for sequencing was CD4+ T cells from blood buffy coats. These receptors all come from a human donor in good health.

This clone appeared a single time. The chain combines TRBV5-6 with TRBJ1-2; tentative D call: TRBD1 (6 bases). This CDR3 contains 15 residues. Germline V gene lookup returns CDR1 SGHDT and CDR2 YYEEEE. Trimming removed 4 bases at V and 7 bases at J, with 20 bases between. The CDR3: CASSLGRGTYGGYTF. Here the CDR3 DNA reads TGTGCCAGCAGCCTGGGGCGGGGGACATACGGTGGCTACACCTTC.

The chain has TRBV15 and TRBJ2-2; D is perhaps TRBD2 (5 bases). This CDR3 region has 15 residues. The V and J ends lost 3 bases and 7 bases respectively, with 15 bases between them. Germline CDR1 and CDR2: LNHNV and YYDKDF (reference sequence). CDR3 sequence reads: CATSRGGSVGGELFF. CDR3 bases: TGTGCCACCAGCAGGGGTGGGAGTGTTGGCGGGGAGCTGTTTTTT.

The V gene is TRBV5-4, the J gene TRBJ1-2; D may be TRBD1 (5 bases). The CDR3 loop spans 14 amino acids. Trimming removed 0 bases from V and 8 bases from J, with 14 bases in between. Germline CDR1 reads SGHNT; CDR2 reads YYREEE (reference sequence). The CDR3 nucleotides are TGTGCCAGCAGCTTGGTCGGGGGGGATGGCGGCTACACCTTC. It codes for CASSLVGGDGGYTF.

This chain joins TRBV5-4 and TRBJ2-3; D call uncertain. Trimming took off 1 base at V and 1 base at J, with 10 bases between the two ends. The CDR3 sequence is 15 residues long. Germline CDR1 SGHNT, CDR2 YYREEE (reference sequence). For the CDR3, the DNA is TGTGCCAGCAGCTTGCGGGCTTTTGGCACAGATACGCAGTATTTT. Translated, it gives CASSLRAFGTDTQYF.

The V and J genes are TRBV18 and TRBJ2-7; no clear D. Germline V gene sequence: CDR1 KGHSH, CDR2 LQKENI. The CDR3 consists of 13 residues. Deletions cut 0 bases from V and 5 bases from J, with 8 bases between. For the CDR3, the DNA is TGTGCCAGCTCACCACCAGGGAAGGACGAGCAGTACTTC. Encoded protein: CASSPPGKDEQYF.

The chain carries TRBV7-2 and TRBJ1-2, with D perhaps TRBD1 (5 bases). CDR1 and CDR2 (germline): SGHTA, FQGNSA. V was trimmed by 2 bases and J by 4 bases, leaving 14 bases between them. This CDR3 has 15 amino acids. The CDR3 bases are TGTGCCAGCAGCTTATCTGCGGGGGATGGCTATGGCTACACCTTC. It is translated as CASSLSAGDGYGYTF.

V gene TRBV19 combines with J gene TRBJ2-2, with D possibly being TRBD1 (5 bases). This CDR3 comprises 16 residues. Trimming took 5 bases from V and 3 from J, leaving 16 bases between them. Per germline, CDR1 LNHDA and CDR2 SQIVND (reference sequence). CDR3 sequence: CASSVTPRGDTGELFF. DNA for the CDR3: TGTGCCAGTAGTGTGACTCCTAGGGGCGACACCGGGGAGCTGTTTTTT.

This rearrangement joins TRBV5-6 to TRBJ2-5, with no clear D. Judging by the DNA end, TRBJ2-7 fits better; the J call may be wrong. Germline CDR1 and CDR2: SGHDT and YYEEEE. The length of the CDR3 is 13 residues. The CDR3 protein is CASSLGRLNEQYF. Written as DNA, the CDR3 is TGTGCCAGCAGCTTAGGCCGGTTAAACGAGCAGTACTTC.

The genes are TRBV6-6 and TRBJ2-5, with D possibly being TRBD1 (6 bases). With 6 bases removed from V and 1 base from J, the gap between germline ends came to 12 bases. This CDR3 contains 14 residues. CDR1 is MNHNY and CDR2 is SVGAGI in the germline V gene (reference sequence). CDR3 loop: CASSRGTTQETQYF. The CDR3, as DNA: TGTGCCAGCAGCCGAGGGACAACCCAAGAGACCCAGTACTTC.

In DNA form, the CDR3 reads TGCGCCAGCAGCTTCGATCGGGGGTCGAAAGCTTTCTTT. The encoded protein is CASSFDRGSKAFF. V is TRBV5-1 and J is TRBJ1-1; perhaps TRBD1 as D (5 bases). The length of the CDR3 is 13 residues. V lost 2 bases, J lost 9 bases, and 14 bases lay in between. CDR1 is SGHRS and CDR2 is YFSETQ in the germline V gene.

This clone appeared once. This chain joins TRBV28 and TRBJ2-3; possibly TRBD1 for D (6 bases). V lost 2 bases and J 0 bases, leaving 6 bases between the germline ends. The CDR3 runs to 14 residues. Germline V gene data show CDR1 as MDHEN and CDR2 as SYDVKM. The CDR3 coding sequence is TGTGCCAGCAGTTTAAGGGGGAGCACAGATACGCAGTATTTT. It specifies CASSLRGSTDTQYF.

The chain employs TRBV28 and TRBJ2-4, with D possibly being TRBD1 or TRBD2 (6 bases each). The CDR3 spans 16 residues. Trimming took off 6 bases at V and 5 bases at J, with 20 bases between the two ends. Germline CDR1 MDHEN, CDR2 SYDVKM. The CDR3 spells CASSPQGGGRQNIQYF. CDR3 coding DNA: TGTGCCAGCAGCCCCCAAGGAGGGGGTCGGCAAAACATTCAGTACTTC. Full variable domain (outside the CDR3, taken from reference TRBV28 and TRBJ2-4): DVKVTQSSRYLVKRTGEKVFLECVQDMDHENMFWYRQDPGLGLRLIYFSYDVKMKEKGDIPEGYSVSREKKERFSLILESASTNQTSMYLCASSPQGGGRQNIQYFGAGTRLSVL.

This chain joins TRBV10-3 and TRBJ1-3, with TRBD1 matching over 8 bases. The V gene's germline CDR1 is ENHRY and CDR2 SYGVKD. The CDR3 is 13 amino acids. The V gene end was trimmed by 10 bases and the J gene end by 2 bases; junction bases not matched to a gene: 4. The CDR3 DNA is TGTGCCACTTTACAGGGGGCTGGAAACACCATATATTTT. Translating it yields CATLQGAGNTIYF.

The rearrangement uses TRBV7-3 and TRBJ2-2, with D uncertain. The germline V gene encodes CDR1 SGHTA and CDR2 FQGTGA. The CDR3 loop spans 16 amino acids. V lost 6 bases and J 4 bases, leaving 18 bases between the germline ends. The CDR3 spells CASSPGIVALTGELFF. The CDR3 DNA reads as TGTGCCAGCAGTCCTGGGATAGTTGCACTCACCGGGGAGCTGTTTTTT.

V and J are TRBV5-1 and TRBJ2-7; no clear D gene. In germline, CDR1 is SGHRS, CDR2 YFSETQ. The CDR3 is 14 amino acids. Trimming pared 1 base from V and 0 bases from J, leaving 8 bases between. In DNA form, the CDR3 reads TGCGCCAGCAGCTTGACGACTGACTCCTACGAGCAGTACTTC. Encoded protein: CASSLTTDSYEQYF. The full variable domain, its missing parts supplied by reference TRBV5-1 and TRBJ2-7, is KAGVTQTPRYLIKTRGQQVTLSCSPISGHRSVSWYQQTPGQGLQFLFEYFSETQRNKGNFPGRFSGRQFSNSRSEMNVSTLELGDSALYLCASSLTTDSYEQYFGPGTRLTVT.

CDR3 sequence: CASSLGLAGGFSYEQYF. As DNA, the CDR3 is TGTGCCAGCAGCTTGGGACTAGCGGGAGGCTTCTCCTACGAGCAGTACTTC. This sequence joins TRBV7-8 and TRBJ2-7, with 15 bases matching TRBD2. This CDR3 comprises 17 residues. V gave up 3 bases and J gave up 0 bases; unmatched junction bases: 3. Germline-derived CDR1 and CDR2 are SGHVS and FQNEAQ.

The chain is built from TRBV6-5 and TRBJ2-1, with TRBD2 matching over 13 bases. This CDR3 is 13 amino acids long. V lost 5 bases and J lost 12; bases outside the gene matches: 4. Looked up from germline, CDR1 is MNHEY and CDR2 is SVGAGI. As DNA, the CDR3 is TGTGCCAGCAGTACGGGACTAGCGGGACGGCAGTTCTTC. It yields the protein CASSTGLAGRQFF.

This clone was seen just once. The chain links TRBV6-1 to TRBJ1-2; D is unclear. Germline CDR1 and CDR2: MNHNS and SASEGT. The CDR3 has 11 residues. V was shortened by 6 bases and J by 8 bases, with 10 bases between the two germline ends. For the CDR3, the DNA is TGTGCCAGCAGGAAACTGGGCGGCTACACCTTC. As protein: CASRKLGGYTF.

The CDR3 here is CASSLTRGAGANVLTF. CDR3 sequence (DNA): TGTGCCAGCAGCTTGACTCGGGGCGCTGGGGCCAACGTCCTGACTTTC. This chain links TRBV5-4 with TRBJ2-6; D may match TRBD1 or TRBD2 (5 bases each). Trimming cost V 1 base and J 2 bases, with 10 bases left between them. This CDR3 comprises 16 residues. Germline V CDR1 and CDR2: SGHNT, YYREEE (reference sequence).

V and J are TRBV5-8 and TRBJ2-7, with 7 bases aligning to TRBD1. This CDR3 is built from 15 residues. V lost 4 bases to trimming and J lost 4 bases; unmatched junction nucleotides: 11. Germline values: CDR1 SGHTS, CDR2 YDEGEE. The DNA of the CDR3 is TGTGCCAGCAGCCAGCCGACAGGGTTTGTTTACGAGCAGTACTTC. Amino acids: CASSQPTGFVYEQYF. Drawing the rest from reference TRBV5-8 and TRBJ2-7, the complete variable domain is EAGVTQSPTHLIKTRGQQATLRCSPISGHTSVYWYQQALGLGLQFLLWYDEGEERNRGNFPPRFSGRQFPNYSSELNVNALELEDSALYLCASSQPTGFVYEQYFGPGTRLTVT.

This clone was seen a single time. For the CDR3, the DNA is TGTGCCAGTAGTACCCAGACTAGCAGGGGGGAGACCCAGTACTTC. It is translated as CASSTQTSRGETQYF. This rearrangement joins TRBV19 to TRBJ2-5; either TRBD1 or TRBD2 may supply D (7 bases each). In germline, CDR1 is LNHDA, CDR2 SQIVND (reference sequence). This CDR3 contains 15 residues. The V gene lost 4 bases and the J gene lost 5 bases, with 17 bases spanning the gap.

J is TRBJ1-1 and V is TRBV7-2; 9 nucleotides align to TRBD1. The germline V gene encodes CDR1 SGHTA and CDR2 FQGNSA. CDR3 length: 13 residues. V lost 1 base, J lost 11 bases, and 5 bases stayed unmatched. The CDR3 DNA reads TGTGCCAGCAGCTTAGGGGGACAGGGACGGGCTTTCTTT. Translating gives CASSLGGQGRAFF.

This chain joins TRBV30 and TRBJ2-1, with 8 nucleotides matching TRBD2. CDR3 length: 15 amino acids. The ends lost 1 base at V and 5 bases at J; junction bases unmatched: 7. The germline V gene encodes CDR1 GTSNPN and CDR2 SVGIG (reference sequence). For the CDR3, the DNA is TGTGCCTGGAGTGGAGGACTAGCCCTTAACAATGAGCAGTTCTTC. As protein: CAWSGGLALNNEQFF.

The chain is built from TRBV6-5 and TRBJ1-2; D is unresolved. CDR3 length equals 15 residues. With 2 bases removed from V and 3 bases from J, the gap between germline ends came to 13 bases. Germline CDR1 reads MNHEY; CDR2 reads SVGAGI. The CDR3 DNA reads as TGTGCCAGCAGTTACGCGTTCGGCAGAGACTATGGCTACACCTTC. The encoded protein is CASSYAFGRDYGYTF.